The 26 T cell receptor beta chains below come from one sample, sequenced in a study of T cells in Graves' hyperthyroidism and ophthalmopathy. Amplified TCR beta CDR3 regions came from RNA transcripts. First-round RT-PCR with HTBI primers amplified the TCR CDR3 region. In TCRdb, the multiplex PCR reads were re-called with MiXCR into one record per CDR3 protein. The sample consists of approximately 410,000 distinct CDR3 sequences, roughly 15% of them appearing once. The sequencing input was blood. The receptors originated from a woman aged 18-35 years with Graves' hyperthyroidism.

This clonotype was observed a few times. As DNA, the CDR3 is TGTGCCAGCAGTTACTCTCGGACATCCTACGAGCAGTACTTC. Translated, it gives CASSYSRTSYEQYF. V is TRBV6-6 and J is TRBJ2-7; D might be TRBD1 (5 bases). CDR1 is MNHNY and CDR2 is SVGAGI in the germline V gene (reference sequence). CDR3 length: 14 residues. V lost 0 bases, J lost 1 base, and 7 bases lay in between.

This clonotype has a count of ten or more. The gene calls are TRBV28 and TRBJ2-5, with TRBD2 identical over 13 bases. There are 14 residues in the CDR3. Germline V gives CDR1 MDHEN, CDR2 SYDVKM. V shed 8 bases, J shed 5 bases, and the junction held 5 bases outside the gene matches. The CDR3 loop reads CASRTSGSRETQYF. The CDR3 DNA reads TGTGCCAGCCGGACTAGCGGGAGTCGTGAGACCCAGTACTTC.

The CDR3 sequence is CAVGQTNSGANVLTF. The DNA of the CDR3 is TGTGCCGTCGGACAGACCAACTCTGGGGCCAACGTCCTGACTTTC. The V gene is TRBV15, the J gene TRBJ2-6; maybe TRBD1 (6 bases). The length of the CDR3 is 15 residues. Between the trimmed V and J ends, which lost 11 bases and 0 bases, there was a span of 14 bases. CDR1 and CDR2 from the germline V gene are LNHNV and YYDKDF (reference sequence).

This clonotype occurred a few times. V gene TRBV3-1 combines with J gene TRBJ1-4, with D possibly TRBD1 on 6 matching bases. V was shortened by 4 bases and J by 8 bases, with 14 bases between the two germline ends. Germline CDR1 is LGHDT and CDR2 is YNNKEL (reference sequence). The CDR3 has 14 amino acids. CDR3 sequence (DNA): TGTGCCAGCAGCCCCCTAGGGGGGGGAGAAAAACTGTTTTTT. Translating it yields CASSPLGGGEKLFF.

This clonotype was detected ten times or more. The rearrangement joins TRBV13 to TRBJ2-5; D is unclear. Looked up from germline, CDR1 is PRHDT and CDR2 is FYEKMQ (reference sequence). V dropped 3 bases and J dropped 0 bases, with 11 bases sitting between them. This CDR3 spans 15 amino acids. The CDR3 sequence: CASSFGWRNQETQYF. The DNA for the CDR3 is TGTGCCAGCAGCTTCGGTTGGCGGAACCAAGAGACCCAGTACTTC. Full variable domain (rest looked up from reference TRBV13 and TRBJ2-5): AAGVIQSPRHLIKEKRETATLKCYPIPRHDTVYWYQQGPGQDPQFLISFYEKMQSDKGSIPDRFSAQQFSDYHSELNMSSLELGDSALYFCASSFGWRNQETQYFGPGTRLLVL.

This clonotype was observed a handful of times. CDR3 sequence reads: CSALMAIQYF. CDR3 DNA: TGCAGTGCTCTTATGGCCATTCAGTACTTC. The chain uses TRBV20-1 and TRBJ2-4; D gene uncertain. V was trimmed by 5 bases and J by 9 bases, leaving 8 bases between them. This CDR3 comprises 10 residues. The germline CDR1 and CDR2 sequences are DFQATT and SNEGSKA (reference sequence).

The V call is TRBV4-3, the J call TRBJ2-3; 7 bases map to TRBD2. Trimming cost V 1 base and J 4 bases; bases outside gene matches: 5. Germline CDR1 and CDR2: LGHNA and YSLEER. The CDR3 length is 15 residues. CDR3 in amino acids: CASSQVGGGADTQYF. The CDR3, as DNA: TGCGCCAGCAGCCAAGTGGGGGGAGGGGCAGATACGCAGTATTTT.

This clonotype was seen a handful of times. The CDR3 reads CSARDSSRSGANVLTF. The CDR3 DNA reads TGCAGTGCTAGAGATAGTTCGAGGTCTGGGGCCAACGTCCTGACTTTC. The V and J genes are TRBV20-1 and TRBJ2-6; no clear D gene. This CDR3 spans 16 amino acids. Germline lookup yields CDR1 DFQATT and CDR2 SNEGSKA (reference sequence). Trimming took 0 bases from V and 1 from J, leaving 10 bases between them.

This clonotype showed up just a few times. The CDR3 here is CASSQVTSAMSDTQYF. Written as DNA, the CDR3 is TGTGCCAGCAGCCAAGTCACTAGCGCGATGTCGGATACGCAGTATTTT. The chain employs TRBV14 and TRBJ2-3, with 7 bases identical to TRBD2. The CDR3 consists of 16 residues. The J segment lost 6 bases and the V segment lost 1 base, leaving 10 bases of the junction unmatched. Germline-derived CDR1 and CDR2 are SGHDN and FVKESK.

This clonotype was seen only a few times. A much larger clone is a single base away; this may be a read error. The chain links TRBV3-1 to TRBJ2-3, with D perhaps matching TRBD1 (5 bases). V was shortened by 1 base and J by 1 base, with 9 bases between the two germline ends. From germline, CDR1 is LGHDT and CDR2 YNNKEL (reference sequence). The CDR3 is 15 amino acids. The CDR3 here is CASSQVGRGTDTQYF. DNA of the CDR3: TGTGCCAGCAGCCAAGTAGGCAGGGGCACAGATACGCAGTATTTT.

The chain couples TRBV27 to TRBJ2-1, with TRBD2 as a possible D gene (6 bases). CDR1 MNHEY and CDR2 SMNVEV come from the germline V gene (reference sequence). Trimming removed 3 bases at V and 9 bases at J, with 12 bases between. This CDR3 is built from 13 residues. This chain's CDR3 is CASSLGLAREQFF. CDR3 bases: TGTGCCAGCAGTTTGGGGCTAGCGCGTGAGCAGTTCTTC.

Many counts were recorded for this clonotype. In DNA, the CDR3 is TGCAGTGCTTGTCTGAGGCTGATCTCTGGAAACACCATATATTTT. It specifies CSACLRLISGNTIYF. The chain employs TRBV20-1 and TRBJ1-3; no firm D call. Germline-derived CDR1 and CDR2 are DFQATT and SNEGSKA (reference sequence). Deletions cut 5 bases from V and 0 bases from J, with 14 bases between. The CDR3 contains 15 residues.

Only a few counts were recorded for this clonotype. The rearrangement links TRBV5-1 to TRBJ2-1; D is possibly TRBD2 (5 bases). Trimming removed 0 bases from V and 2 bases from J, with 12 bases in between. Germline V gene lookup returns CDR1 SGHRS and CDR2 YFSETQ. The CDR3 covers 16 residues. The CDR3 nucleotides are TGCGCCAGCAGCTTGGGGATTACTAGTACCTACAATGAGCAGTTCTTC. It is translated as CASSLGITSTYNEQFF. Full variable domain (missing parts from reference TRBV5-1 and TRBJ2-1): KAGVTQTPRYLIKTRGQQVTLSCSPISGHRSVSWYQQTPGQGLQFLFEYFSETQRNKGNFPGRFSGRQFSNSRSEMNVSTLELGDSALYLCASSLGITSTYNEQFFGPGTRLTVL.

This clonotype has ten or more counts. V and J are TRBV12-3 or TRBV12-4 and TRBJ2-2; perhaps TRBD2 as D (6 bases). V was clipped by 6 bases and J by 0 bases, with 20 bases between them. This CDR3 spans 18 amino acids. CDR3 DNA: TGTGCCAGCAGAGCCGGCCAACGAGCGGGCACGAACACCGGGGAGCTGTTTTTT. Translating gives CASRAGQRAGTNTGELFF.

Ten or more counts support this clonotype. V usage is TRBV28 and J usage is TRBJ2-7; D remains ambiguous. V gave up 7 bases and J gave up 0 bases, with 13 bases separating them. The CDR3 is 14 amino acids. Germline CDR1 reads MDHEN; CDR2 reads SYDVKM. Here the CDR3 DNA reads TGTGCCAGCATCGTAGGCCATAGCTCCTACGAGCAGTACTTC. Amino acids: CASIVGHSSYEQYF.

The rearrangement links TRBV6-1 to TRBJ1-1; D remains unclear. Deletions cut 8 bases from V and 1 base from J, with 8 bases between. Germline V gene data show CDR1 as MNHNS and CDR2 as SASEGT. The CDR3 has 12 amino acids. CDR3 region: CASRWGNTEAFF. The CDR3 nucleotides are TGTGCCAGCCGGTGGGGGAACACTGAAGCTTTCTTT.

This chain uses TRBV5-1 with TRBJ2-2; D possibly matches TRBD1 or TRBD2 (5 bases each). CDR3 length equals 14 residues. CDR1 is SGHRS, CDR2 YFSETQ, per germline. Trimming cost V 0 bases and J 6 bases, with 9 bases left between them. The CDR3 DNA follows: TGCGCCAGCAGCTTGGAATGGGGGTCCGGGGAGCTGTTTTTT. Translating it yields CASSLEWGSGELFF.

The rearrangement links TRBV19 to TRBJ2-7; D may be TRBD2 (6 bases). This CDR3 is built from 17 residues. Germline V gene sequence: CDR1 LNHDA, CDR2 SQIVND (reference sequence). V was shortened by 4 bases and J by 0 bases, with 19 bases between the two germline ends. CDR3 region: CASSKVSSGRGSYEQYF. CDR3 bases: TGTGCCAGTAGTAAGGTATCGTCCGGGCGGGGCTCCTACGAGCAGTACTTC.

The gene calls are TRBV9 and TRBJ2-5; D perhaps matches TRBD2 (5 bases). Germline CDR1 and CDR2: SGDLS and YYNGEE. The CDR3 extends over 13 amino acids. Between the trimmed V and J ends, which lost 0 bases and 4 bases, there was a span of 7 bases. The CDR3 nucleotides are TGTGCCAGCAGCGTAGGAGGGTCAGAGACCCAGTACTTC. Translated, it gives CASSVGGSETQYF.

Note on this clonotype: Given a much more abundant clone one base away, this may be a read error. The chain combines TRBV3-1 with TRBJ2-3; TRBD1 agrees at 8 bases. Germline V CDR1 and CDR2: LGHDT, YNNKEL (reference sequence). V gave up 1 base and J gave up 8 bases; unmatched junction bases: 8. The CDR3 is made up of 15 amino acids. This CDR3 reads CASSQGRTGLGTQYF. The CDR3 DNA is TGTGCCAGCAGCCAAGGAAGGACAGGGCTCGGTACGCAGTATTTT.

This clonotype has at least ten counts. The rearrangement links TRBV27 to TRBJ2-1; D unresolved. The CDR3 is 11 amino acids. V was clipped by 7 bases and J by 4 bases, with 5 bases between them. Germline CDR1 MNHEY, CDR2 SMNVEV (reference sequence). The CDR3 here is CASTLYNEQFF. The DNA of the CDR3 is TGTGCCAGCACCCTGTACAATGAGCAGTTCTTC.

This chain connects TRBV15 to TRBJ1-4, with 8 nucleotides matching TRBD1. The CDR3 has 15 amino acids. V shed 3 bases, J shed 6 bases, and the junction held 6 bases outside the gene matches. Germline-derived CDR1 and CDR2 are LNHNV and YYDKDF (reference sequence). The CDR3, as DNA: TGTGCCACCAGCAGGGTGGGACAGGTGTATGAAAAACTGTTTTTT. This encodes CATSRVGQVYEKLFF.

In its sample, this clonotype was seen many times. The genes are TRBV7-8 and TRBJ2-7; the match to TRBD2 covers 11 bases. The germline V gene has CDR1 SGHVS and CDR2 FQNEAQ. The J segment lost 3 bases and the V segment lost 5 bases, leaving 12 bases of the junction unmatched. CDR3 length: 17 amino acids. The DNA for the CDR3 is TGTGCCAGCAGCCACCTTCTCAAGACTAGCGGGGACTACGAGCAGTACTTC. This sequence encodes CASSHLLKTSGDYEQYF. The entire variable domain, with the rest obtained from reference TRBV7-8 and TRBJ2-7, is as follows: GAGVSQSPRYKVAKRGQDVALRCDPISGHVSLFWYQQALGQGPEFLTYFQNEAQLDKSGLPSDRFFAERPEGSVSTLKIQRTQQEDSAVYLCASSHLLKTSGDYEQYFGPGTRLTVT.

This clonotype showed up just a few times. DNA for the CDR3: TGTGCCAGCAGCTTAGTGGGCCGACTACTGGATGAGCAGTTCTTC. The encoded protein is CASSLVGRLLDEQFF. The chain is built from TRBV7-6 and TRBJ2-1; perhaps TRBD2 as D (5 bases). CDR1 SGHVS and CDR2 FNYEAQ come from the germline V gene. CDR3 length: 15 residues. V was trimmed by 1 base and J by 8 bases, leaving 15 bases between them.

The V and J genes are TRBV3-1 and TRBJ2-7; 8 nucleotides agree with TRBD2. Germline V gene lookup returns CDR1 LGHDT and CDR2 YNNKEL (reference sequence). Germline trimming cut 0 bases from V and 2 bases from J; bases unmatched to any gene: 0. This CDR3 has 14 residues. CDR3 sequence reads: CASSQELAAYEQYF. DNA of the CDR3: TGTGCCAGCAGCCAAGAACTAGCGGCCTACGAGCAGTACTTC.

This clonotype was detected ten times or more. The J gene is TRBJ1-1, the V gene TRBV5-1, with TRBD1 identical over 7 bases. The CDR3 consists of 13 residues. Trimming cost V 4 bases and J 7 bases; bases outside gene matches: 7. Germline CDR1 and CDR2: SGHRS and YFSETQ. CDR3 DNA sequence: TGCGCCAGCAGCATATACCGGGACAGTGAAGCTTTCTTT. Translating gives CASSIYRDSEAFF.